This T cell receptor (beta chain) stems from a study of T cells in Graves' hyperthyroidism and ophthalmopathy. Study context: Sampling of peripheral blood happened at initial diagnosis, prior to any treatment.

Clinical symptoms, serum thyroxine and TRAb, thyroid ultrasound and orbital computed tomography were used for the diagnoses. The CDR3 is 14 amino acids. The V and J ends lost 0 bases and 7 bases respectively, with 10 bases between them. Per germline, CDR1 MNHNY and CDR2 SVGAGI (reference sequence). Overall study findings and caveats: Among clonotypes expanded in thyroid above 0.001, most were also found in blood. The model identified upcoming ophthalmopathy a median around 7.1 months ahead of onset.

This clonotype was seen many times. What it recognizes is unknown. TCR beta CDR3 sequences were amplified from RNA transcripts. TCR CDR3 underwent first-round RT-PCR with the HTBI primer set. TCRdb used MiXCR to reprocess the multiplex PCR reads, holding one entry per CDR3 protein. The data contain under 450,000 distinct CDR3 sequences, roughly 12% of them singletons. This clonotype was obtained from a man aged 25-40 years with Graves' hyperthyroidism that later progressed to Graves' ophthalmopathy. This chain links TRBV6-6 with TRBJ1-5; D ambiguous. Sequenced sample: blood. CDR3 sequence reads: CASSYSRFGQPQHF. The CDR3 nucleotides read TGTGCCAGCAGTTACTCGAGGTTCGGGCAGCCCCAGCATTTT.